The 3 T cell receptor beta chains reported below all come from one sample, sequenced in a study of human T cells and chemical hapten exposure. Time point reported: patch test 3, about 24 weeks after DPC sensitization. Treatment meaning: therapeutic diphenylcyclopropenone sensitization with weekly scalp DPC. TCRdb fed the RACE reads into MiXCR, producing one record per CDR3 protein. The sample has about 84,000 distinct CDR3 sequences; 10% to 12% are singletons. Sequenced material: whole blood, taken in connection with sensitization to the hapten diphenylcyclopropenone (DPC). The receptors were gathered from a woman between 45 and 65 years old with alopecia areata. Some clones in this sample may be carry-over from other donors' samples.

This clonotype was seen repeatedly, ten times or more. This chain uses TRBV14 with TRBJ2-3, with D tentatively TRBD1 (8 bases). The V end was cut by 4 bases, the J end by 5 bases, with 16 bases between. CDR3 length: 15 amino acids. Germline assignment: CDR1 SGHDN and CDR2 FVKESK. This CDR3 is CASSPRTGREDTQYF. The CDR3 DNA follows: TGTGCCAGCAGCCCGAGGACAGGGAGGGAAGATACGCAGTATTTT. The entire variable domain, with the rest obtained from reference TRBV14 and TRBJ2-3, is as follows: EAGVTQFPSHSVIEKGQTVTLRCDPISGHDNLYWYRRVMGKEIKFLLHFVKESKQDESGMPNNRFLAERTGGTYSTLKVQPAELEDSGVYFCASSPRTGREDTQYFGPGTRLTVL.

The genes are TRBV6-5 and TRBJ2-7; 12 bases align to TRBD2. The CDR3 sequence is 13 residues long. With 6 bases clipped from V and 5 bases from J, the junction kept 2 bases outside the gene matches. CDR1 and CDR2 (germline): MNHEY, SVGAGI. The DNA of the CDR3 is TGTGCCAGCAGGTCTAGCGGGAGGGACGAGCAGTACTTC. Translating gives CASRSSGRDEQYF.

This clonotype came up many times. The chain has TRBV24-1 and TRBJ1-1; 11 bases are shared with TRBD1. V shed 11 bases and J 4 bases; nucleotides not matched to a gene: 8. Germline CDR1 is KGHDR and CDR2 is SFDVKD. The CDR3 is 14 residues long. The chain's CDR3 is CAKSGTGGSTEAFF. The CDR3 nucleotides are TGTGCCAAATCCGGGACAGGGGGTAGCACTGAAGCTTTCTTT.